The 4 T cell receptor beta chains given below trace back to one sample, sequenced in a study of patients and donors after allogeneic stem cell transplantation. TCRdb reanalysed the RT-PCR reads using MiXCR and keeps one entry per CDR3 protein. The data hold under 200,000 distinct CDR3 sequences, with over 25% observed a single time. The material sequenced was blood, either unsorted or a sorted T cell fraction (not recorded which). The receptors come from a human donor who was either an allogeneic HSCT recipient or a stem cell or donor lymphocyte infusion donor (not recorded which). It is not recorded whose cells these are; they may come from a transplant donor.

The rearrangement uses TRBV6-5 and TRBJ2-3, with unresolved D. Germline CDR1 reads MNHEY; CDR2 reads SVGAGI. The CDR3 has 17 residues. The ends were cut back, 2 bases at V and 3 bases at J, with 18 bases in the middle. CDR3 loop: CASSYGDPGYGTDTQYF. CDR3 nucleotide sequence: TGTGCCAGCAGTTACGGCGACCCCGGGTATGGAACAGATACGCAGTATTTT.

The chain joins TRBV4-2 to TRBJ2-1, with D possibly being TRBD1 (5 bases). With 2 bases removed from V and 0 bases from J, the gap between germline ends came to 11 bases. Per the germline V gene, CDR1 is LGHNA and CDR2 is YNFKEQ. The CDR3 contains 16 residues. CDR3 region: CASSQRSQGSYNEQFF. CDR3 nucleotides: TGTGCCAGCAGCCAACGATCCCAGGGCTCCTACAATGAGCAGTTCTTC.

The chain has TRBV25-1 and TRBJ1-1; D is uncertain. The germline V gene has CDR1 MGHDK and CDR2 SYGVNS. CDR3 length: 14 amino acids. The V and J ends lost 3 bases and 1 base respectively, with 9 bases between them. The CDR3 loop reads CASSEAGGNTEAFF. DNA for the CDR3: TGTGCCAGCAGTGAGGCAGGTGGGAACACTGAAGCTTTCTTT.

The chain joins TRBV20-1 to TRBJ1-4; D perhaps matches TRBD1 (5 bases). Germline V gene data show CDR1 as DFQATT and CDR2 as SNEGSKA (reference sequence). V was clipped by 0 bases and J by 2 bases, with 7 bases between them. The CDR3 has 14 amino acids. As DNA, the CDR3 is TGCAGTGCTAGAGAGGACACTACTAATGAAAAACTGTTTTTT. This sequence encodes CSAREDTTNEKLFF.